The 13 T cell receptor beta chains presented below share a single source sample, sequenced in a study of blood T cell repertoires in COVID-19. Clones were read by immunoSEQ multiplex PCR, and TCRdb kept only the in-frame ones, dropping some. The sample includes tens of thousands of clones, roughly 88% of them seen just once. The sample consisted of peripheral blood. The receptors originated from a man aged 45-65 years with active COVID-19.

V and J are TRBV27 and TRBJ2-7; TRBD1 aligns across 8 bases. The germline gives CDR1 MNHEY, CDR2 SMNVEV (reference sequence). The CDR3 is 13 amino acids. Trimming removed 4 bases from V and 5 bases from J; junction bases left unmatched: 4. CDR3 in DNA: TGTGCCAGCAGTTGGTACAGGGGGAACGAGCAGTACTTC. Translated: CASSWYRGNEQYF.

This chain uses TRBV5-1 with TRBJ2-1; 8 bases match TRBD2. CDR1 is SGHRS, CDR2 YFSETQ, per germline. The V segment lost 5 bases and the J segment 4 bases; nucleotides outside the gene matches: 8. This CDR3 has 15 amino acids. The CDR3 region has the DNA TGCGCCAGCAGAGTCAGCGGGGGTGGGTACAATGAGCAGTTCTTC. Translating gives CASRVSGGGYNEQFF.

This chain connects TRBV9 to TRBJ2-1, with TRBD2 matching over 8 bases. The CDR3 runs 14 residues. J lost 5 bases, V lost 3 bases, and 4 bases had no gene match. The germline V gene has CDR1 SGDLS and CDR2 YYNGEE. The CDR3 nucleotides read TGTGCCAGCAGCGCGGGGGGGCTTAACAATGAGCAGTTCTTC. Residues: CASSAGGLNNEQFF.

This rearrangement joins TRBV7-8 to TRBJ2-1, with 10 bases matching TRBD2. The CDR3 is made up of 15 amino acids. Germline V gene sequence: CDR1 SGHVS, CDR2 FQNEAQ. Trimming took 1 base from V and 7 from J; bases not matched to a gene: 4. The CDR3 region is CASSLEAGGRNEQFF. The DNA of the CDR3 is TGTGCCAGCAGCTTAGAAGCGGGGGGGCGGAATGAGCAGTTCTTC.

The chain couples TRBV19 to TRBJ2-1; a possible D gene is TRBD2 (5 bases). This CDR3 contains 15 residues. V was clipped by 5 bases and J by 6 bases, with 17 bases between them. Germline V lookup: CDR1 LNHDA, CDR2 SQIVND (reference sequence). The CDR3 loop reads CASSLWGVASNEQFF. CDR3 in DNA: TGTGCCAGTAGTCTTTGGGGAGTTGCTTCCAATGAGCAGTTCTTC.

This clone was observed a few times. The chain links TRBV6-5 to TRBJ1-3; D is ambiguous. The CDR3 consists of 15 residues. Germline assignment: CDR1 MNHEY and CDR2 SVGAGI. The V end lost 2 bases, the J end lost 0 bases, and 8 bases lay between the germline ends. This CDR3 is CASSYRRASGNTIYF. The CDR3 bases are TGTGCCAGCAGTTACAGGAGAGCCTCTGGAAACACCATATATTTT.

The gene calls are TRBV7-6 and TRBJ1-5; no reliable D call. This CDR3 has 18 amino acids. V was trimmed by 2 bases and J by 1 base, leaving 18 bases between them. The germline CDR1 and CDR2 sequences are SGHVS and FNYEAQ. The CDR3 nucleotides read TGTGCCAGCAGCTTAATAATTTCCGGCAGGTCAAGCAATCAGCCCCAGCATTTT. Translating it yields CASSLIISGRSSNQPQHF.

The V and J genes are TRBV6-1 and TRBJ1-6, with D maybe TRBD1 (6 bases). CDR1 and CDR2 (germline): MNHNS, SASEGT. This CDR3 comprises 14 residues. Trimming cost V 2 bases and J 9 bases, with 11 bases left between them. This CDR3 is CASSESRGSSPLHF. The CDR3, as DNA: TGTGCCAGCAGTGAATCCAGGGGAAGTTCACCCCTCCACTTT.

CDR3 in amino acids: CASSPTIAADTQYF. Here the CDR3 DNA reads TGTGCCAGCAGCCCGACCATAGCGGCAGATACGCAGTATTTT. The rearrangement uses TRBV4-2 and TRBJ2-3, with D maybe TRBD2 (6 bases). Germline-derived CDR1 and CDR2 are LGHNA and YNFKEQ. The CDR3 length is 14 residues. Trimming cost V 4 bases and J 4 bases, with 12 bases left between them.

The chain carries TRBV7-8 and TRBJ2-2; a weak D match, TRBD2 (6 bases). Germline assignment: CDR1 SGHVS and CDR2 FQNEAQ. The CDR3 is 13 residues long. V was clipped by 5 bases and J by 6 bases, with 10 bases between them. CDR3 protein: CASSRPGAGELFF. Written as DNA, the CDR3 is TGTGCCAGCAGCCGACCGGGAGCCGGGGAGCTGTTTTTT.

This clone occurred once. CDR3 coding DNA: TGTGCCAGCAGTTTGCCTAGCGGGGTTTTTGATGAGCAGTTCTTC. Protein: CASSLPSGVFDEQFF. The gene calls are TRBV5-4 and TRBJ2-1, with 9 bases identical to TRBD2. The CDR3 is made up of 15 amino acids. The germline V gene encodes CDR1 SGHNT and CDR2 YYREEE (reference sequence). V shed 5 bases, J shed 8 bases, and the junction held 11 bases outside the gene matches. The full variable domain, in which reference TRBV5-4 and TRBJ2-1 provide the parts outside the CDR3, is ETGVTQSPTHLIKTRGQQVTLRCSSQSGHNTVSWYQQALGQGPQFIFQYYREEENGRGNFPPRFSGLQFPNYSSELNVNALELDDSALYLCASSLPSGVFDEQFFGPGTRLTVL.

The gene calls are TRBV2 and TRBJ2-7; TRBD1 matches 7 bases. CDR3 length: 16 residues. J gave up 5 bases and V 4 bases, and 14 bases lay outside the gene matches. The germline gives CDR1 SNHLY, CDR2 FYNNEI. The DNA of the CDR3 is TGTGCCAGCAGTGCAGAAGGGGGCAGGGTAAAGGACGAGCAGTACGTC. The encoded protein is CASSAEGGRVKDEQYV.

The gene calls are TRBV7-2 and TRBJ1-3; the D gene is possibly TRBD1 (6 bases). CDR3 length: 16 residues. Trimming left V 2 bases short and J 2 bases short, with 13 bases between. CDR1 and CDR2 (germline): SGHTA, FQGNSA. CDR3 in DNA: TGTGCCAGCAGCTTACAGGGGCCGGGTGCTGGAAACACCATATATTTT. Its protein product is CASSLQGPGAGNTIYF.